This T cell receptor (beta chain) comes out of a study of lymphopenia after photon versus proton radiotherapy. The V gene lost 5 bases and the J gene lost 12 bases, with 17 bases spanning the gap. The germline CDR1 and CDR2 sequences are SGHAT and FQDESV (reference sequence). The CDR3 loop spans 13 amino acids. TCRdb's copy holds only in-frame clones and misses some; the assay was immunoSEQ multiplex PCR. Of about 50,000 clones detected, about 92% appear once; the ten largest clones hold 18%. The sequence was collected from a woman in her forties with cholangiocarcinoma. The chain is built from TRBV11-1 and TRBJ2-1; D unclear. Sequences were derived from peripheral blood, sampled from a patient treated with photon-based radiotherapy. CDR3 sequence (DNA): TGTGCCAGCAGCGCACACAGTGCTTTGGGGCAGTTCTTC. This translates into CASSAHSALGQFF.